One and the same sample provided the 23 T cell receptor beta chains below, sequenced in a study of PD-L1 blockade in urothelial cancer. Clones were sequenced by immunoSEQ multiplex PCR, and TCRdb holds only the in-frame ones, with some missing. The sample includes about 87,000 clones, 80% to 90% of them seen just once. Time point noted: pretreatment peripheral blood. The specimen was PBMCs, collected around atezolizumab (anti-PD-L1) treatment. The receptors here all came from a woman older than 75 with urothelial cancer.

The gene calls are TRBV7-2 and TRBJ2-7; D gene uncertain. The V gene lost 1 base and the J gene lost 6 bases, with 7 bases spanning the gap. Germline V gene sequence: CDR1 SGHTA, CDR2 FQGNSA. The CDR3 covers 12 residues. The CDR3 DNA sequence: TGTGCCAGCAGCTTAGTACAGTCCGAGCAGTACTTC. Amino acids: CASSLVQSEQYF.

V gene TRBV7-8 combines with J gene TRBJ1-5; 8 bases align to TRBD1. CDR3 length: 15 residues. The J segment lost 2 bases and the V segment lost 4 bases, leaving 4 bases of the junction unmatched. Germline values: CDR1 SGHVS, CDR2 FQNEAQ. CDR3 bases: TGTGCCAGCAGCTCCCAGACAGGGGGCAATCAGCCCCAGCATTTT. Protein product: CASSSQTGGNQPQHF.

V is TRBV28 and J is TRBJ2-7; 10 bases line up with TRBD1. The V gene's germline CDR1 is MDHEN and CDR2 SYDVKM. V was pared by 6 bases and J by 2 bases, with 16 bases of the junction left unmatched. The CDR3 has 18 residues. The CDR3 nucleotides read TGTGCCAGCAGCTTTCCGGGACAGGGGATAGGGAGGGCCTACGAGCAGTACTTC. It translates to CASSFPGQGIGRAYEQYF.

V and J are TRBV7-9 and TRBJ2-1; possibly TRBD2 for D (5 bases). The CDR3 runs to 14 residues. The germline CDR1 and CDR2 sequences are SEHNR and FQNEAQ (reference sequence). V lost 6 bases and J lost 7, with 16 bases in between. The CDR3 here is CASRSPGISNEQFF. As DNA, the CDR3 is TGTGCCAGCAGGTCGCCGGGAATAAGTAATGAGCAGTTCTTC.

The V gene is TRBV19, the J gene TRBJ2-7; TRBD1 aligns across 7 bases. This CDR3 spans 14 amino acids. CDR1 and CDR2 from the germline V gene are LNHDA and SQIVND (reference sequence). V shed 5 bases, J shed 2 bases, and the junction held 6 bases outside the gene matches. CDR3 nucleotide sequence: TGTGCCAGTAGTTCGTACAGGGGACCCTACGAGCAGTACTTC. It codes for CASSSYRGPYEQYF. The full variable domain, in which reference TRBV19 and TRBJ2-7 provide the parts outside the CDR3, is DGGITQSPKYLFRKEGQNVTLSCEQNLNHDAMYWYRQDPGQGLRLIYYSQIVNDFQKGDIAEGYSVSREKKESFPLTVTSAQKNPTAFYLCASSSYRGPYEQYFGPGTRLTVT.

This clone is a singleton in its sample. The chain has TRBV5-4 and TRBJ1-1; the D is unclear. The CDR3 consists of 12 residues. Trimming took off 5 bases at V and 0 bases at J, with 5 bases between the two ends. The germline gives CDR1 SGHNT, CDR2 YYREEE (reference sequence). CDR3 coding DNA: TGTGCCAGCAGTACAGTGAACACTGAAGCTTTCTTT. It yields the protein CASSTVNTEAFF.

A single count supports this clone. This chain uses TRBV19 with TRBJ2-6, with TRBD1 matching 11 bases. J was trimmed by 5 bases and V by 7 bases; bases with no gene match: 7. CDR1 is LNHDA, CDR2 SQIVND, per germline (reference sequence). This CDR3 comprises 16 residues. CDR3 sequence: CASTRTGGAWANVLTF. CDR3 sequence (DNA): TGTGCCAGTACCCGGACAGGGGGCGCCTGGGCCAACGTCCTGACTTTC.

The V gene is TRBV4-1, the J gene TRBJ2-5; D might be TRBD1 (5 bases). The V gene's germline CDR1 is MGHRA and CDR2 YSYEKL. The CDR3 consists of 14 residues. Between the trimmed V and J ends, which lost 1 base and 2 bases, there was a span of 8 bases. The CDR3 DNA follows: TGCGCCAGCAGCCAAGGACAGCTACAAGAGACCCAGTACTTC. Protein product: CASSQGQLQETQYF.

The CDR3 region is CATKEASGGVEQYF. In DNA form, the CDR3 reads TGTGCCACCAAAGAGGCTAGCGGAGGTGTTGAGCAGTACTTC. The V call is TRBV10-3, the J call TRBJ2-7; 7 bases map to TRBD2. The V gene's germline CDR1 is ENHRY and CDR2 SYGVKD. The CDR3 sequence is 14 residues long. V dropped 10 bases and J dropped 7; count of bases not matched to a gene: 16.

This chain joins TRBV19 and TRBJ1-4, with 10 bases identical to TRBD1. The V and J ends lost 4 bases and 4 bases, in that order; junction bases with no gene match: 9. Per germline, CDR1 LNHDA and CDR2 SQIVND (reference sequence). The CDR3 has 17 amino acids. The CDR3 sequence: CASSNPTGGGYNEKLFF. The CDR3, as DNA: TGTGCCAGTAGTAACCCGACAGGGGGCGGATATAATGAAAAACTGTTTTTT. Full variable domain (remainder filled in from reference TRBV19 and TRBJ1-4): DGGITQSPKYLFRKEGQNVTLSCEQNLNHDAMYWYRQDPGQGLRLIYYSQIVNDFQKGDIAEGYSVSREKKESFPLTVTSAQKNPTAFYLCASSNPTGGGYNEKLFFGSGTQLSVL.

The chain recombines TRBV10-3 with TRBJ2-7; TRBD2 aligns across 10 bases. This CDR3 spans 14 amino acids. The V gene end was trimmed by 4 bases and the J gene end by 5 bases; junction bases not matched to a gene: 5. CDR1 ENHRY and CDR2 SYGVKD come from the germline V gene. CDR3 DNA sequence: TGTGCCATCAGTGCCCTAGCGGGAGAGAACGAGCAGTACTTC. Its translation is CAISALAGENEQYF.

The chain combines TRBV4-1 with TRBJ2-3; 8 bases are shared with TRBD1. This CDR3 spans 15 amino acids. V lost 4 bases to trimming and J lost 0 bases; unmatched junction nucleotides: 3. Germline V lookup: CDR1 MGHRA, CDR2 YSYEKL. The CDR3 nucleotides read TGCGCCAGCAGCCTTGGACAGGGAAGCACAGATACGCAGTATTTT. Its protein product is CASSLGQGSTDTQYF.

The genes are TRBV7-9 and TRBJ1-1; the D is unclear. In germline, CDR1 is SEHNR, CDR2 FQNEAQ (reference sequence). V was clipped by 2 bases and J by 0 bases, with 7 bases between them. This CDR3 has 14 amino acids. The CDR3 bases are TGTGCCAGCAGCTTATCAGTCATGAACACTGAAGCTTTCTTT. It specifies CASSLSVMNTEAFF.

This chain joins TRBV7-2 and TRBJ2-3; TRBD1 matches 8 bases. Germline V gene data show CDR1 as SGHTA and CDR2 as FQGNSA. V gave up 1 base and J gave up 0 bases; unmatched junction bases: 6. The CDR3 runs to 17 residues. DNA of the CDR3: TGTGCCAGCAGCTTAGTAGCCCGACAGGGGAGCACAGATACGCAGTATTTT. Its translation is CASSLVARQGSTDTQYF.

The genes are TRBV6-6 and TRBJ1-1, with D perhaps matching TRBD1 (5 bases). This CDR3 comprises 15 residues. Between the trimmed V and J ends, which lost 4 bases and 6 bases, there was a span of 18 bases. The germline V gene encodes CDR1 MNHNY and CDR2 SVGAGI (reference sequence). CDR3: CASSLHPSTQAEAFF. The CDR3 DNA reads TGTGCCAGCAGTTTACACCCCAGTACACAGGCTGAAGCTTTCTTT.

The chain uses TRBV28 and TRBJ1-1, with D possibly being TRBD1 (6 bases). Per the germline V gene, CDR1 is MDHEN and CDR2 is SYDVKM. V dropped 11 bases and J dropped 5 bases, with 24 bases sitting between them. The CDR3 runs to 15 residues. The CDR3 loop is CAGGPQSGAMTEAFF. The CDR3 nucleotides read TGTGCCGGGGGACCGCAATCAGGGGCGATGACTGAAGCTTTCTTT.

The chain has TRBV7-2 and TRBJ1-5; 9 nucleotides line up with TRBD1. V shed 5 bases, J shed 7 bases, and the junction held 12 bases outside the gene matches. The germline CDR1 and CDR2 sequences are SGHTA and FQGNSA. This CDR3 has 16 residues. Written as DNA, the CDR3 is TGTGCCAGCAGCCAGGGGGGACAGGGCTTCTTCCAGCCCCAGCATTTT. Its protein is CASSQGGQGFFQPQHF. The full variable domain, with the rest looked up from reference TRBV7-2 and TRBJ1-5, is GAGVSQSPSNKVTEKGKDVELRCDPISGHTALYWYRQSLGQGLEFLIYFQGNSAPDKSGLPSDRFSAERTGGSVSTLTIQRTQQEDSAVYLCASSQGGQGFFQPQHFGDGTRLSIL.

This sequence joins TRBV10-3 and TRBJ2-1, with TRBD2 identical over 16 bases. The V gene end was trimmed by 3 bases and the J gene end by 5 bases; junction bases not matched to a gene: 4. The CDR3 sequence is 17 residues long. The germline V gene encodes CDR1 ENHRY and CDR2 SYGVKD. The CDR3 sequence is CAISEGTSGRAHNEQFF. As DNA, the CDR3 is TGTGCCATCAGTGAAGGGACTAGCGGGAGGGCCCACAATGAGCAGTTCTTC.

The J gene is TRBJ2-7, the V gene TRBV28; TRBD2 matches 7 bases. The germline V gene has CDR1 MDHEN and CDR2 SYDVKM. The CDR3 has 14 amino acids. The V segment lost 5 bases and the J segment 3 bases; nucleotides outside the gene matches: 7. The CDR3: CASSPLLALYEQYF. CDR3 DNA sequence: TGTGCCAGCAGTCCACTACTAGCGCTCTACGAGCAGTACTTC. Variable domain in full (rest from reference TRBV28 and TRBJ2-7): DVKVTQSSRYLVKRTGEKVFLECVQDMDHENMFWYRQDPGLGLRLIYFSYDVKMKEKGDIPEGYSVSREKKERFSLILESASTNQTSMYLCASSPLLALYEQYFGPGTRLTVT.

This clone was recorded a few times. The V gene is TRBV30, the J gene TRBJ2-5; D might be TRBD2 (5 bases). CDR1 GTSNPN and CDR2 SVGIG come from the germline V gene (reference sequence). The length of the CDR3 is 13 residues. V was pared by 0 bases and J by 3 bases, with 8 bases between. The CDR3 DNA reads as TGTGCCTGGAGTGTGCGAGGGAAAGAGACCCAGTACTTC. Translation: CAWSVRGKETQYF.

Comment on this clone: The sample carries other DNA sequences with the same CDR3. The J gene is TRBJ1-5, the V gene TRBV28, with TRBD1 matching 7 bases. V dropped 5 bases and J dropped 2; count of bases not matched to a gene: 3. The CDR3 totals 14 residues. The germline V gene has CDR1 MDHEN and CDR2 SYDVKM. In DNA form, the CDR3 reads TGTGCCAGCAGTCGAGACAGGGGCAATCAGCCCCAGCATTTT. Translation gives CASSRDRGNQPQHF.

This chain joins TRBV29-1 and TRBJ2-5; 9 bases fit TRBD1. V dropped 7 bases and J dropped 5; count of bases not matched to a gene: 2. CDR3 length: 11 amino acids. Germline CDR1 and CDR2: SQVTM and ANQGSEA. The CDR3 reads CSADRGETQYF. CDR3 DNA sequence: TGCAGCGCGGACAGGGGCGAGACCCAGTACTTC.

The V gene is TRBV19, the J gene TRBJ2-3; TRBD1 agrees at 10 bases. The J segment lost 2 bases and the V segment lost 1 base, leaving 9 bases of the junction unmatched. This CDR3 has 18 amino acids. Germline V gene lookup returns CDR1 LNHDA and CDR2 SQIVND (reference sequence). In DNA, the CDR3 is TGTGCCAGTAGTATAGGGGGGACAGGGGCCGTAACCACAGATACGCAGTATTTT. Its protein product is CASSIGGTGAVTTDTQYF.